Listed below are T cell receptor beta chains from one sample, sequenced in a study of blood T cell repertoires in COVID-19. Only in-frame clones appear in the TCRdb table, and some are missing; sequencing was by immunoSEQ multiplex PCR. In the table there are about 400,000 clones, roughly 88% of which are singletons. The sequenced sample consisted of peripheral blood. The receptor source for this set is a woman in her 30s with active or convalescent COVID-19. CDR3s include the opening cysteine and the closing phenylalanine or tryptophan. D genes are given only for firm matches. Size is omitted from some rows. Given values are once, few, many or a class for expanded clones.

V	size	D	J	CDR3
TRBV6-5	NA	TRBD2	TRBJ2-7	CATRGTSGYEQYF
TRBV11-2	NA	NA	TRBJ1-1	CASSLDAGMNTEAFF
TRBV23-1	NA	TRBD1	TRBJ2-4	CASSHPGQGHEAKNIQYF
TRBV27	NA	NA	TRBJ1-4	CASGRGVGEKLFF
TRBV6-5	NA	TRBD2	TRBJ2-7	CASRQTSGSYEQYF
TRBV4-1	NA	NA	TRBJ1-6	CASSQDGAGGRSPLHF
TRBV25-1	NA	NA	TRBJ1-3	CASSRTAELGNTIYF
TRBV6-6	NA	TRBD1	TRBJ1-2	CASSSTGAYGYTF
TRBV5-1	once	TRBD2	TRBJ2-3	CASSFTTSGSADTQYF
TRBV5-4	NA	NA	TRBJ1-2	CASSALEVASEGGYTF
TRBV3-1/TRBV3-2	NA	NA	TRBJ1-2	CASSQGREGGGYTF
TRBV7-6	NA	NA	TRBJ1-1	CASSSGGANTEAFF
TRBV7-9	NA	TRBD1	TRBJ2-1	CASSLGQGDFDEQFF
TRBV2	NA	NA	TRBJ1-5	CASSIGTGGQPQHF
TRBV4-1	NA	TRBD1	TRBJ1-1	CASSLANPTGGGEAFF
TRBV6-5	NA	TRBD2	TRBJ2-1	CASRPGLAGSEQFF
TRBV4-1	NA	TRBD1	TRBJ1-3	CASSQADRAGSGNTIYF
TRBV7-8	once	TRBD1	TRBJ1-3	CASSWARDSSGNTIYF
TRBV11-2	NA	NA	TRBJ2-7	CASSQGGLGGYEQYF
TRBV5-6	NA	NA	TRBJ1-1	CASSPPSLRVMNTEAFF
TRBV5-1	NA	TRBD1	TRBJ1-4	CASSPEGQNEKLFF
TRBV5-1	once	NA	TRBJ1-6	CASSPATGAYNSPLHF
TRBV7-8	NA	TRBD1	TRBJ1-3	CASSSGQGIPLSGNTIYF
TRBV27	NA	NA	TRBJ2-1	CASSPPGSYNEQFF
TRBV30	NA	NA	TRBJ1-6	CAWSDKTRQVLVSLHF
TRBV2	few	NA	TRBJ1-4	CASSTPTFRLFF
TRBV5-6	NA	NA	TRBJ1-3	CASSFSPQPGSGNTIYF
TRBV9	NA	NA	TRBJ1-1	CASSALTGNTEAFF
TRBV3-1/TRBV3-2	NA	NA	TRBJ1-2	CASSQGARGYTF
TRBV15	NA	TRBD1	TRBJ2-1	CATSRVPGQMNEQFF
TRBV4-1	few	NA	TRBJ2-5	CASSQDVNSKETQYF
TRBV5-1	once	NA	TRBJ2-7	CASSLVGGAYEQYF
TRBV27	NA	NA	TRBJ2-7	CASRNYSSYEQYF
TRBV6-4	NA	NA	TRBJ2-2	CASSREPVGELFF
TRBV27	NA	TRBD2	TRBJ2-3	CASSPGTSGDTQYF
TRBV27	NA	NA	TRBJ1-2	CASSPGGDYGYTF
TRBV14	NA	TRBD1	TRBJ1-2	CASSRWDRGGYTF
TRBV27	NA	NA	TRBJ2-7	CASSLGVAYEQYF
TRBV4-1	NA	TRBD1	TRBJ2-3	CASSQAGTGITDTQYF
TRBV18	NA	NA	TRBJ2-7	CASSPSLGQLLEQYF
TRBV19	NA	NA	TRBJ2-2	CASSGLKTGELFF
TRBV19	NA	TRBD1	TRBJ1-1	CASSVRPGTGPPDATEAFF
TRBV2	NA	NA	TRBJ2-1	CASSEGFSNLGGDEQFF
TRBV28	NA	TRBD1	TRBJ1-1	CASSRDRGNTEAFF
TRBV3-1/TRBV3-2	NA	NA	TRBJ2-5	CASSQESYQETQYF
TRBV6-2/TRBV6-3	NA	NA	TRBJ2-7	CASSRGAFSGQTYEQYF
TRBV7-2	NA	NA	TRBJ2-5	CASSPPGLQETQYF
TRBV18	NA	NA	TRBJ1-1	CASSPPHSYPEAFF
TRBV7-2	NA	TRBD2	TRBJ2-1	CASSLAAFGAGGFSYNEQFF
TRBV5-1	once	NA	TRBJ2-7	CASSPTPGTVYEQYF
TRBV12-3/TRBV12-4	NA	TRBD1	TRBJ1-1	CASIRGHGTEAFF
TRBV3-1/TRBV3-2	NA	TRBD1	TRBJ2-7	CASSQETGLEQYF
TRBV6-5	NA	TRBD1	TRBJ2-5	CASRTPGGRETQYF
TRBV25-1	NA	TRBD1	TRBJ1-2	CASSFTGTDYGYTF